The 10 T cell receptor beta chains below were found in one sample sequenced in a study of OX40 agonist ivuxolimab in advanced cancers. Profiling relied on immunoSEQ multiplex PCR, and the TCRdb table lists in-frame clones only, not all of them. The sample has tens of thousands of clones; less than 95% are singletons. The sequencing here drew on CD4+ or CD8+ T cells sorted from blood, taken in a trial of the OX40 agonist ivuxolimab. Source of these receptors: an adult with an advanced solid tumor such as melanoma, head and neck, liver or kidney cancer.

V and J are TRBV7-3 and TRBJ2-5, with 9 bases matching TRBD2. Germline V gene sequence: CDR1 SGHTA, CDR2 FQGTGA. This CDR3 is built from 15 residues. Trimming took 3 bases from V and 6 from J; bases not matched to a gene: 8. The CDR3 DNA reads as TGTGCCAGCAGCTTCGAAGCGGGGGGTACTCAGACCCAGTACTTC. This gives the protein CASSFEAGGTQTQYF.

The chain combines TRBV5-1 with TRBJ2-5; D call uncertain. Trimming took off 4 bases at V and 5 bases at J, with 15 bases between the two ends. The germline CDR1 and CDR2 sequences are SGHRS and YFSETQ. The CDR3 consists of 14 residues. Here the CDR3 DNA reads TGCGCCAGCAGCCTGGGTAGTGGGTCGGAGACCCAGTACTTC. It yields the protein CASSLGSGSETQYF.

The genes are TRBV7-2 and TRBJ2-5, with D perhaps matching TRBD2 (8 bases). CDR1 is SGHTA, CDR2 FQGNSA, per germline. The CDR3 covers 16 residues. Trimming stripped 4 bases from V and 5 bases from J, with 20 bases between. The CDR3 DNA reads TGTGCCAGCAGCTCCCCAGGGGGACTAGTGGGGGAGACCCAGTACTTC. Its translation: CASSSPGGLVGETQYF.

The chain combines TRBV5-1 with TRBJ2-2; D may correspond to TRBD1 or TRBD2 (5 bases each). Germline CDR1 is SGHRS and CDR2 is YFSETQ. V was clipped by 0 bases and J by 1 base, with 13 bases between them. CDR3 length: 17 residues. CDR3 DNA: TGCGCCAGCAGCTTGGTCTTCGGGACGGTGAACACCGGGGAGCTGTTTTTT. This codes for CASSLVFGTVNTGELFF.

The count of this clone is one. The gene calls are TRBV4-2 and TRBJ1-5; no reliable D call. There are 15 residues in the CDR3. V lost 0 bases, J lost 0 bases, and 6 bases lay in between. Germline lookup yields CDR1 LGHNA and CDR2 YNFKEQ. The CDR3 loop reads CASSQDRISNQPQHF. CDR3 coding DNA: TGTGCCAGCAGCCAAGACAGGATTAGCAATCAGCCCCAGCATTTT.

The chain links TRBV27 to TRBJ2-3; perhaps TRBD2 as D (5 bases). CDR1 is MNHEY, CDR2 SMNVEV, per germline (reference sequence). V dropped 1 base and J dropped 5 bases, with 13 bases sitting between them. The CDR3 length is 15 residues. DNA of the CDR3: TGTGCCAGCAGTTTATTGCCCCGGGGAAGAGATACGCAGTATTTT. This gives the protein CASSLLPRGRDTQYF.

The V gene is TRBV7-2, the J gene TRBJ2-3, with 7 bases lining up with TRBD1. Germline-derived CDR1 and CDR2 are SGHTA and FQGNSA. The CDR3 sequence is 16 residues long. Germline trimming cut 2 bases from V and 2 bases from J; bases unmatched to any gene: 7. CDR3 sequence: CASSLFGQEPTDTQYF. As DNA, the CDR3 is TGTGCCAGCAGCTTATTCGGACAGGAGCCCACAGATACGCAGTATTTT. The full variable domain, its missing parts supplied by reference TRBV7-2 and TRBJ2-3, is GAGVSQSPSNKVTEKGKDVELRCDPISGHTALYWYRQSLGQGLEFLIYFQGNSAPDKSGLPSDRFSAERTGGSVSTLTIQRTQQEDSAVYLCASSLFGQEPTDTQYFGPGTRLTVL.

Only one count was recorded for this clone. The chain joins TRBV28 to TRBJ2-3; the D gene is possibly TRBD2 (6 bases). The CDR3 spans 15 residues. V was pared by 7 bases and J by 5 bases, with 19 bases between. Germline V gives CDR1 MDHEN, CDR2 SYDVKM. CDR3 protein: CASTPREKRGDTQYF. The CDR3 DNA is TGTGCCAGCACCCCTCGGGAGAAGAGGGGAGATACGCAGTATTTT.

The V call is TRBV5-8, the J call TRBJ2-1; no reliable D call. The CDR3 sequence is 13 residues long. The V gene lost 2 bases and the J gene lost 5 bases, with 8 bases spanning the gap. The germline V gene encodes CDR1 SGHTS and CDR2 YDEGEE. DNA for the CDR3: TGTGCCAGCAGCTTAATACTTAACAATGAGCAGTTCTTC. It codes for CASSLILNNEQFF.

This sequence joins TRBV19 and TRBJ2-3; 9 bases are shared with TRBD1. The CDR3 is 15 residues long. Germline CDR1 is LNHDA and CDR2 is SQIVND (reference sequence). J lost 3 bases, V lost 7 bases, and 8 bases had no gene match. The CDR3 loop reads CASNQWTGATDTQYF. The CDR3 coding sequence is TGTGCCAGTAACCAGTGGACAGGGGCAACAGATACGCAGTATTTT. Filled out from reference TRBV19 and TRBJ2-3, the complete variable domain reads DGGITQSPKYLFRKEGQNVTLSCEQNLNHDAMYWYRQDPGQGLRLIYYSQIVNDFQKGDIAEGYSVSREKKESFPLTVTSAQKNPTAFYLCASNQWTGATDTQYFGPGTRLTVL.